The clone carrying this T cell receptor beta chain was seen only a few times. Its target is unknown. This entry is derived from a study of beta chain features in type 1 diabetes. Points from the study as a whole: Shorter TCRB CDR3s, moderately but significantly so, marked every one of the four CD4+ subsets in Type 1 diabetes patients. Because the template was cDNA, high-expressing cells might be over-represented.

Expressed TCRB transcripts were sequenced, since all the RNA that had been isolated was reverse transcribed. Here immunoSEQ multiplex PCR was the method, and the copy in TCRdb shows in-frame clones only, minus some. The sample has approximately 170,000 clones; roughly 8% are singletons. The receptor comes from a man aged 18-30 years with type 1 diabetes. The material sequenced was central memory CD4+ T cells from blood.

In DNA, the CDR3 is TGTGCCAGCAGCCTCTCGGGTCTCGCCATCCAGCATTTT. Protein sequence: CASSLSGLAIQHF. This chain joins TRBV7-2 and TRBJ1-5; D remains unclear. Trimming took off 5 bases at V and 12 bases at J, with 17 bases between the two ends. Germline CDR1 and CDR2: SGHTA and FQGNSA. The CDR3 is made up of 13 amino acids.